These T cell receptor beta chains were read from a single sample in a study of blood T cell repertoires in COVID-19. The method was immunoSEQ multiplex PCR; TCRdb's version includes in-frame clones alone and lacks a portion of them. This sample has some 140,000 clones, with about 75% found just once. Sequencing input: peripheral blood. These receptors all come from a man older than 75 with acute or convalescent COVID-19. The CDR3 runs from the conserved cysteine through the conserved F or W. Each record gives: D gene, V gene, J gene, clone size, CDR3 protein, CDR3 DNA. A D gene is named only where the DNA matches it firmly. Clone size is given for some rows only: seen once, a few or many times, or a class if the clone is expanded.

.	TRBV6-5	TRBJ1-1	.	CASSYSDTLNTEAFF	TGTGCCAGCAGTTACTCAGACACTCTGAACACTGAAGCTTTCTTT
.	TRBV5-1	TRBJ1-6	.	CASSIRVSGGNSPLHF	TGCGCCAGCAGCATCAGGGTGTCCGGGGGGAATTCACCCCTCCACTTT
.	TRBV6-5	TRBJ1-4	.	CASLKSGGNEKLFF	TGTGCCAGCCTTAAATCCGGAGGGAATGAAAAACTGTTTTTT
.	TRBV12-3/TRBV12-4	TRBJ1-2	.	CASSSDSYGYTF	TGTGCCAGCAGTTCGGACAGCTATGGCTACACCTTC
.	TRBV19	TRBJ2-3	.	CASSTQRTDTQYF	TGTGCCAGTAGTACCCAGCGGACCGATACGCAGTATTTT
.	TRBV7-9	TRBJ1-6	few	CASSLREGDNSPLHF	TGTGCCAGCAGCTTGCGGGAGGGAGATAATTCACCCCTCCACTTT
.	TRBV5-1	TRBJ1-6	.	CASSLGRGSPLHF	TGCGCCAGCAGCTTGGGTAGGGGATCACCCCTCCACTTT
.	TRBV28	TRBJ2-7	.	CASSLWQGGSYEQYF	TGTGCCAGCAGTTTATGGCAGGGGGGCTCCTACGAGCAGTACTTC
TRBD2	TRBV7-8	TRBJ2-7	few	CASSSRLTSGGASHRPYEQYF	TGTGCCAGCAGCTCCAGATTGACTAGCGGGGGGGCTTCCCACCGACCGTACGAGCAGTACTTC
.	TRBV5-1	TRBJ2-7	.	CASSPHDRPQTYEQYF	TGCGCCAGCAGCCCACATGACAGGCCACAAACCTACGAGCAGTACTTC
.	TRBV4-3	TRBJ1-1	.	CASSPTGLHMNTEAFF	TGCGCCAGCAGCCCCACGGGACTCCACATGAACACTGAAGCTTTCTTT
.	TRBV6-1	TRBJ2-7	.	CASSEGTYYEQYF	TGTGCCAGCAGTGAGGGCACCTACTACGAGCAGTACTTC
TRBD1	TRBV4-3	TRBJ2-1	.	CASSPQGSLYNEQFF	TGCGCCAGCAGCCCACAGGGGAGTTTGTACAATGAGCAGTTCTTC
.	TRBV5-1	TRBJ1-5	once	CASSLAGYGNQPQHF	TGCGCCAGCAGCTTGGCAGGGTACGGCAATCAGCCCCAGCATTTT
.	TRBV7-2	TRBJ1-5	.	CASSLADGTGGVLGEPQHF	TGTGCCAGCAGCTTAGCGGATGGGACGGGGGGCGTTTTGGGTGAGCCCCAGCATTTT
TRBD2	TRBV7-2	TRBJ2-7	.	CASSAPGLAGVEQYF	TGTGCCAGCAGCGCTCCGGGACTAGCGGGGGTGGAGCAGTACTTC
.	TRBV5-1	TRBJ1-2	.	CASSLTTTENYGYTF	TGCGCCAGCAGCTTGACCACGACAGAAAACTATGGCTACACCTTC
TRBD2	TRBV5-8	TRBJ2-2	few	CASSAAGGTNTGELFF	TGTGCCAGCAGCGCCGCGGGGGGGACGAACACCGGGGAGCTGTTTTTT
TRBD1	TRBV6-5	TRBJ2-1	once	CASSPDRGRNNEQFF	TGTGCCAGCAGCCCGGACAGGGGTAGGAACAATGAGCAGTTCTTC
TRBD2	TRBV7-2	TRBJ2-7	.	CASSLVAPGGAGQYEQYF	TGTGCCAGCAGCTTAGTCGCCCCGGGGGGGGCAGGTCAGTACGAGCAGTACTTC
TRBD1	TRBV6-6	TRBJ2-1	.	CASNPSGTGDGEQFF	TGTGCCAGCAACCCCTCCGGGACAGGGGATGGTGAGCAGTTCTTC
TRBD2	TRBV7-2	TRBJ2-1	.	CASSLLAGSSYNEQFF	TGTGCCAGCAGCTTACTAGCGGGGAGCTCCTACAATGAGCAGTTCTTC
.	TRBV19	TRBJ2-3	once	CASSSGLRGDTQYF	TGTGCCAGTAGTTCCGGCCTTCGGGGAGATACGCAGTATTTT
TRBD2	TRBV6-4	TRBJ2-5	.	CASSDTAGAQETQYF	TGTGCCAGCAGTGACACAGCGGGGGCCCAAGAGACCCAGTACTTC
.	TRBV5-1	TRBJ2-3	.	CASSLQGTDTQYF	TGCGCCAGCAGCTTGCAGGGAACAGATACGCAGTATTTT
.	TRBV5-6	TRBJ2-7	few	CASSLVSRVYEQYF	TGTGCCAGCAGCTTAGTCTCACGAGTCTACGAGCAGTACTTC
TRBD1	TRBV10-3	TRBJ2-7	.	CAISPGQASYEQYF	TGTGCCATCAGTCCAGGACAGGCCTCCTACGAGCAGTACTTC
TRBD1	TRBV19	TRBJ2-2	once	CASSSRGPSGTGELFF	TGTGCCAGTAGTTCCAGGGGGCCATCGGGCACCGGGGAGCTGTTTTTT
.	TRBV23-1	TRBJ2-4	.	CASSPPGLGTYENIQYF	TGCGCCAGCAGTCCCCCAGGGCTAGGAACCTACGAAAACATTCAGTACTTC
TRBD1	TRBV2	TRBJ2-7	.	CASSSGGASYEQYF	TGTGCCAGCAGTTCAGGGGGCGCATCCTACGAGCAGTACTTC
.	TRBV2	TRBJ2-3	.	CASRSDTQYF	TGTGCCAGCAGGTCGGATACGCAGTATTTT
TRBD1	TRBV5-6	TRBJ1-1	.	CASRTGIDTEAFF	TGTGCCAGCAGGACAGGGATCGACACTGAAGCTTTCTTT
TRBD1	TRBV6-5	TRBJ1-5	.	CASRAGTGGQPQHF	TGTGCCAGCAGAGCCGGGACAGGAGGCCAGCCCCAGCATTTT
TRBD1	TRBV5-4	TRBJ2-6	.	CASSDGTGPSGANVLTF	TGTGCCAGCAGCGACGGGACAGGGCCTTCTGGGGCCAACGTCCTGACTTTC
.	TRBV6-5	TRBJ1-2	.	CASSSGLSYGYTF	TGTGCCAGCAGTTCTGGACTGAGCTATGGCTACACCTTC
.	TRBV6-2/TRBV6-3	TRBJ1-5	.	CASSYYTPDQPQHF	TGTGCCAGCAGTTATTACACACCTGATCAGCCCCAGCATTTT
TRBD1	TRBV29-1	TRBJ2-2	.	CSAGTGRTGELFF	TGCAGCGCCGGGACAGGGAGAACCGGGGAGCTGTTTTTT
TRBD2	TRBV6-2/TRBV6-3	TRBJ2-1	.	CASSPDSGGMSEQFF	TGTGCCAGCAGCCCTGATAGCGGGGGGATGAGTGAGCAGTTCTTC
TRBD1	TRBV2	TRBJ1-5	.	CASRTGPSNQPQHF	TGTGCCAGCAGGACAGGGCCTAGCAATCAGCCCCAGCATTTT
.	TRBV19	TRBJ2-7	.	CASQAQAFGYEQYF	TGTGCCAGTCAGGCACAGGCCTTCGGGTACGAGCAGTACTTC
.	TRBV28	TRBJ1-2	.	CASTGSTYGYTF	TGTGCCAGCACCGGGAGCACCTATGGCTACACCTTC
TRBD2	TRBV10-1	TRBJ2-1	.	CASSRLAGGYNEQFF	TGCGCCAGCAGTAGACTAGCGGGGGGTTACAATGAGCAGTTCTTC
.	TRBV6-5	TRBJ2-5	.	CASSWGYETQYF	TGTGCCAGCAGCTGGGGCTATGAGACCCAGTACTTC
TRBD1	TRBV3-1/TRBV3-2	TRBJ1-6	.	CASSRTGESSPLHF	TGTGCCAGCAGCCGGACAGGGGAGAGTTCACCCCTCCACTTT
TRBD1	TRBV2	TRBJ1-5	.	CASSPQGAINQPQHF	TGTGCCAGCAGTCCACAGGGGGCCATCAATCAGCCCCAGCATTTT
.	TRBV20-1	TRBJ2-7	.	CSASLWPYEQYF	TGCAGTGCTAGTCTGTGGCCTTACGAGCAGTACTTC